This T cell receptor beta chain comes out of a study of blood T cell repertoires in COVID-19. The overall study: Sites in the United States, Italy and Spain provided acute and convalescent COVID-19 samples. Sources were T cells, B-cell-depleted T cells, or PBMCs; the material itself was cDNA or gDNA.

Per the germline V gene, CDR1 is SGHRS and CDR2 is YFSETQ. The V gene lost 3 bases and the J gene lost 4 bases, with 13 bases spanning the gap. The CDR3 has 15 amino acids. Per the study methods: Estimates of nucleated cell counts were drawn from the amplification of reference gene primers. Assay used: immunoSEQ multiplex PCR; TCRdb lists only in-frame clones, some missing. V and J calls and clone size follow that table, whereas D and trimming were derived from the DNA. The data contain 200,000 to 250,000 clones, about 85% of them singletons. Sequencing used peripheral blood. The source of this sequence is a man aged 35-49 years with acute or convalescent COVID-19. The chain couples TRBV5-1 to TRBJ2-2; the D gene is possibly TRBD1 (5 bases). The CDR3 nucleotides read TGCGCCAGCAGCTCAAGGGGTATGGCCACCGGGGAGCTGTTTTTT. Translating gives CASSSRGMATGELFF.